This T cell receptor beta chain is from a study of shared clonotypes between healthy human individuals. Each of the donors was a healthy adult who was HIV-negative and had not had a recent acute infection or vaccination. Study-wide results and caveats: Despite large depth, rarefaction showed incomplete sorted-subset sequencing.

This clone was picked up one time. Its antigen is still unknown. Germline V lookup: CDR1 SEHNR, CDR2 FQNEAQ (reference sequence). The V segment lost 5 bases and the J segment 4 bases; nucleotides outside the gene matches: 6. There are 15 residues in the CDR3. This table comes from immunoSEQ multiplex PCR, and its TCRdb copy is limited to in-frame clones, with some not included. The repertoire holds over a million clones, with approximately 70% as singletons. Material for sequencing was memory CD4+ T cells sorted from blood. Subset noted: CD45RA-negative fraction. This receptor was taken from a man between 18 and 29 years old in good health. The chain combines TRBV7-9 with TRBJ2-1, with 9 positions matching TRBD1. CDR3 amino acids: CASSRDRGRYNEQFF. The CDR3, as DNA: TGTGCCAGCAGCCGAGACAGGGGGAGGTACAATGAGCAGTTCTTC.